This TCR beta chain was obtained from a study of blood T cell repertoires in COVID-19. On the study more broadly: T cells, B-cell-depleted T cells, or PBMCs provided the cDNA or gDNA that served as material.

The CDR3 has 12 amino acids. Trimming pared 3 bases from V and 6 bases from J, leaving 11 bases between. Germline-derived CDR1 and CDR2 are DFQATT and SNEGSKA (reference sequence). Authors' methods: Amplification of reference gene primers provided the estimated nucleated cell counts. The table came from immunoSEQ multiplex PCR; TCRdb's copy has only in-frame clones and leaves some out. Clone size and the V and J calls come from that table; the DNA yielded D and trimming. The repertoire holds about 68,000 clones, with approximately 86% as singletons. V is TRBV20-1 and J is TRBJ1-2; D is undetermined. The TCR was taken from a man aged 80 or over with COVID-19, enrolled during active disease. Material for sequencing was peripheral blood. The CDR3 spells CSASRGSDGYTF. CDR3 sequence (DNA): TGCAGTGCTAGTCGGGGATCTGATGGCTACACCTTC.